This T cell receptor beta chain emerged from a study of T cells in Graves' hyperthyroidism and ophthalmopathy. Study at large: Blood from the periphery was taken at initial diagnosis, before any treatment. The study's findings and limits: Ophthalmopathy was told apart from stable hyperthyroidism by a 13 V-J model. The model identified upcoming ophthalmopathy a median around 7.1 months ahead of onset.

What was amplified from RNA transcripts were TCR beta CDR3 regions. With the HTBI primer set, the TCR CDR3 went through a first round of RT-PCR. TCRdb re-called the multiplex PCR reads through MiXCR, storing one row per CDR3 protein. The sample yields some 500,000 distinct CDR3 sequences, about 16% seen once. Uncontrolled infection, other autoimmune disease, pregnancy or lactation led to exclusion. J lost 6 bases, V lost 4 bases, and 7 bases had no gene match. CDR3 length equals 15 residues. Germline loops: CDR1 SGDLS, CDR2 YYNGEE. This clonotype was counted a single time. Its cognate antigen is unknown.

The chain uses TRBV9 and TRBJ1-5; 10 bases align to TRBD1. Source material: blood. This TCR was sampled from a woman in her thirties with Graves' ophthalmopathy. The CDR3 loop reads CASSPGTGETQPQHF. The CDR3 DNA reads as TGTGCCAGCAGCCCGGGGACAGGGGAAACTCAGCCCCAGCATTTT.